This TCR beta chain was obtained from a study of read filtering for tumor transcriptome and immune sequencing. Study observations and caveats: Even smaller IR-seq throughput identified most shared clonotypes.

The V gene's germline CDR1 is SGHRS and CDR2 YFSETQ. CDR3 length: 16 residues. V lost 4 bases, J lost 4 bases, and 4 bases stayed unmatched. This library used 300 to 450 ng RNA and molecular barcoded adaptors spanning alpha/delta and beta/gamma chains. TCRdb re-called the reads through MiXCR, storing one row per CDR3 protein. The table records more than 45,000 distinct CDR3 sequences, around 19% of them present only once. This clonotype showed up many times. What it binds is not known. The origin of this receptor is a donor aged 40 or older with multiple myeloma. V usage is TRBV5-1 and J usage is TRBJ2-3, with 15 positions matching TRBD2. The sample consisted of a population of CD138-negative cells sorted from bone marrow. CDR3 DNA: TGCGCCAGCAGCATTGGGACTAGCGGGAGGTCAGATACGCAGTATTTT. Translated: CASSIGTSGRSDTQYF.